This T cell receptor beta chain comes out of a study of shared clonotypes between healthy human individuals. V lost 3 bases and J lost 0, with 15 bases in between. The CDR3 extends over 16 amino acids. Germline CDR1 reads SGHAT; CDR2 reads FQNNGV. Here immunoSEQ multiplex PCR was the method, and the copy in TCRdb shows in-frame clones only, minus some. The table lists roughly 2.5 million clones, just over 90% of them singletons. The clonotype was recovered from a man younger than 35 in good health. Sequencing was performed on naive CD4+ T cells sorted from blood. Subset given: CD45RA+ positively selected. The chain combines TRBV11-2 with TRBJ2-7, with D tentatively TRBD1 (6 bases). The CDR3 protein is CASSLGRQANSYEQYF. Here the CDR3 DNA reads TGTGCCAGCAGCTTGGGAAGACAGGCCAACTCCTACGAGCAGTACTTC.